The 18 T cell receptor beta chains listed next were all sequenced from one sample in a study of post-analysis software for immune sequencing data. Study-wide results and caveats: Compared with controls, patients had more of 4 or 5 TRBV segments, including TRBV5-6, TRBV5-1 and TRBV20-1.

Their antigen targets remain unknown. Included in the TCR beta cDNA libraries were unique molecular identifiers. TCRdb processed the PCR reads anew with MiXCR; each CDR3 protein has one entry. The sample shows under 900,000 distinct CDR3 sequences, approximately 53% of them seen only once. The sequenced sample consisted of blood. These receptors were collected from a girl aged 10-17 years with multiple sclerosis.

The chain carries TRBV7-2 and TRBJ1-5; unclear D gene. The CDR3 spans 15 residues. Trimming took off 2 bases at V and 0 bases at J, with 8 bases between the two ends. Germline CDR1 and CDR2: SGHTA and FQGNSA. The CDR3 DNA reads TGTGCCAGCAGCTTAAAATCATATAGCAATCAGCCCCAGCATTTT. It is translated as CASSLKSYSNQPQHF.

This chain uses TRBV5-1 with TRBJ2-3; D could derive from TRBD1 or TRBD2 (5 bases each). This CDR3 region has 16 residues. Germline V gene lookup returns CDR1 SGHRS and CDR2 YFSETQ. Trimming shortened V by 4 bases and J by 6 bases, and 21 bases separated the two germline ends. The CDR3 bases are TGCGCCAGCAGCCCGTCGGGACCCGAGGGTTCGGATACGCAGTATTTT. It is translated as CASSPSGPEGSDTQYF.

The gene calls are TRBV28 and TRBJ2-5, with D perhaps TRBD1 or TRBD2 (5 bases each). The CDR3 spans 14 residues. CDR1 is MDHEN, CDR2 SYDVKM, per germline. V lost 7 bases and J lost 3, with 15 bases in between. The CDR3 spells CASNKGPAEETQYF. The CDR3 bases are TGTGCCAGCAATAAGGGACCGGCGGAAGAGACCCAGTACTTC.

Turning to this clonotype: The junction departs from the called germline gene at one end, perhaps through a read error. This chain links TRBV5-1 with TRBJ2-1, with 11 bases fitting TRBD1. Per the germline V gene, CDR1 is SGHRS and CDR2 is YFSETQ. The length of the CDR3 is 16 residues. Written as DNA, the CDR3 is TGCGCCGGCAGCTTAGGTGGGACAGGGGGCTACAATGAGCAGTTCTTC. It codes for CAGSLGGTGGYNEQFF.

The gene calls are TRBV24-1 and TRBJ2-3, with a tentative D call TRBD1 (6 bases). The CDR3 length is 15 residues. Germline-derived CDR1 and CDR2 are KGHDR and SFDVKD. The V gene lost 3 bases and the J gene lost 2 bases, with 11 bases spanning the gap. CDR3 protein: CATSDGQTTTDTQYF. DNA of the CDR3: TGTGCCACCAGTGATGGACAGACGACCACAGATACGCAGTATTTT.

This chain links TRBV5-5 with TRBJ2-4, with D possibly being TRBD2 (5 bases). The end of the DNA fits TRBJ2-7 better, so the J call may be wrong. CDR3 length: 15 residues. CDR1 SGHKS and CDR2 YYEKEE come from the germline V gene (reference sequence). CDR3 in amino acids: CASSFYPGPGFEQYF. Written as DNA, the CDR3 is TGTGCCAGCAGCTTTTATCCGGGCCCGGGATTCGAGCAGTACTTC.

The chain recombines TRBV10-1 with TRBJ2-3; TRBD1 aligns across 9 bases. J was trimmed by 6 bases and V by 8 bases; bases with no gene match: 12. Looked up from germline, CDR1 is WNHNN and CDR2 is SYGVQD (reference sequence). The CDR3 covers 15 residues. As DNA, the CDR3 is TGCGCCAGCGTTGACAGGGGGGCAAGGTTGGATACGCAGTATTTT. Translation gives CASVDRGARLDTQYF.

The CDR3 coding sequence is TGCGCCAGCAGCCCCGTGCCTAGCGGGGCTAGCTGGGAGACCCAGTACTTC. Protein sequence: CASSPVPSGASWETQYF. The chain joins TRBV5-1 to TRBJ2-7, with 9 bases identical to TRBD2. The J call may be wrong; the DNA end is better matched by TRBJ2-5. The CDR3 runs to 17 residues. Looked up from germline, CDR1 is SGHRS and CDR2 is YFSETQ.

The chain links TRBV9 to TRBJ1-2; the D gene is possibly TRBD1 (5 bases). Germline CDR1 reads SGDLS; CDR2 reads YYNGEE. This CDR3 spans 12 amino acids. Trimming cost V 3 bases and J 8 bases, with 11 bases left between them. CDR3 bases: TGTGCCAGCAGCGAGGGACCGGAGGGCTACACCTTC. Its protein product is CASSEGPEGYTF.

The chain couples TRBV20-1 to TRBJ2-7; 7 bases agree with TRBD2. There are 17 residues in the CDR3. With V trimmed by 4 bases and J by 2 bases, 17 bases remained unmatched. Germline V gene lookup returns CDR1 DFQATT and CDR2 SNEGSKA (reference sequence). The CDR3 sequence: CSANRRGAGVPAYEQYF. The CDR3 coding sequence is TGCAGTGCTAATCGTCGCGGGGCGGGAGTCCCCGCCTACGAGCAGTACTTC.

J is TRBJ2-5 and V is TRBV7-9; D tentatively fits TRBD1 or TRBD2 (5 bases each). V was trimmed by 5 bases and J by 5 bases, leaving 24 bases between them. In germline, CDR1 is SEHNR, CDR2 FQNEAQ (reference sequence). The CDR3 length is 17 residues. Here the CDR3 DNA reads TGTGCCAGCAGCGATCAACCGCCGGGGCCCACTTGGGAGACCCAGTACTTC. Translating gives CASSDQPPGPTWETQYF.

This clonotype was observed a handful of times. The rearrangement joins TRBV29-1 to TRBJ2-7, with 14 bases matching TRBD2. Germline V CDR1 and CDR2: SQVTM, ANQGSEA. The CDR3 runs to 13 residues. J gave up 5 bases and V 7 bases, and 4 bases lay outside the gene matches. The CDR3 loop is CSATSGRANEQYF. CDR3 DNA: TGCAGCGCGACTAGCGGGAGGGCTAACGAGCAGTACTTC.

The chain combines TRBV4-2 with TRBJ1-4; D is unresolved. Germline CDR1 reads LGHNA; CDR2 reads YNFKEQ. This CDR3 spans 17 amino acids. Trimming removed 0 bases at V and 3 bases at J, with 14 bases between. CDR3 loop: CASSQEGGKLANEKLFF. CDR3 DNA: TGTGCCAGCAGCCAAGAAGGAGGGAAGTTGGCTAATGAAAAACTGTTTTTT.

This rearrangement joins TRBV6-2 or TRBV6-3 to TRBJ2-3; TRBD2 is a possible D gene (6 bases). This CDR3 is built from 17 residues. V dropped 2 bases and J dropped 4 bases, with 19 bases sitting between them. CDR1 is MNHEY, CDR2 SVGEGT, per germline. CDR3 in DNA: TGTGCCAGCAGTTACCCACGTGGAGGGCTTGGAGCAGATACGCAGTATTTT. Amino acids: CASSYPRGGLGADTQYF.

The V and J genes are TRBV29-1 and TRBJ2-7; D is perhaps TRBD2 (6 bases). The CDR3 is 14 residues long. Germline V gene lookup returns CDR1 SQVTM and CDR2 ANQGSEA. The V and J ends lost 2 bases and 2 bases respectively, with 13 bases between them. The CDR3 loop reads CSVETGTGAYEQYF. CDR3 in DNA: TGCAGCGTTGAAACCGGGACTGGAGCCTACGAGCAGTACTTC.

This clonotype was counted between two and nine times. The chain recombines TRBV6-5 with TRBJ2-7; 12 bases map to TRBD2. The CDR3 is 16 amino acids. Trimming cost V 6 bases and J 6 bases; bases outside gene matches: 12. CDR1 is MNHEY and CDR2 is SVGAGI in the germline V gene. CDR3 in amino acids: CASRRPRLAGVSEQYF. CDR3 sequence (DNA): TGTGCCAGCAGACGACCCCGACTAGCGGGAGTATCCGAGCAGTACTTC.

The chain employs TRBV29-1 and TRBJ2-5; 9 nucleotides match TRBD1. This CDR3 region has 15 residues. Germline V gene lookup returns CDR1 SQVTM and CDR2 ANQGSEA. Trimming took 6 bases from V and 5 from J; bases not matched to a gene: 13. This CDR3 is CSVFNPGQGRETQYF. CDR3 coding DNA: TGCAGCGTCTTTAACCCGGGACAGGGCAGGGAGACCCAGTACTTC.

The chain carries TRBV21-1 and TRBJ2-7. TRBV21-1 is flagged as a pseudogene. The CDR3 has 10 amino acids. CDR3 sequence reads: CASSKDEQYF. DNA of the CDR3: TGTGCCAGCAGCAAAGACGAGCAGTACTTC.